The 24 T cell receptor beta chains given below trace back to one sample, sequenced in a study of control samples from healthy donors and cancer patients. Assay: immunoSEQ multiplex PCR; the TCRdb copy retains only in-frame clones and omits some. The sample lists 150,000 to 200,000 clones, about 93% seen once, with roughly 1.5% in the top ten. Material: blood. The receptors derive from a man aged 18-30 years in good health.

The genes are TRBV3-1 (or the pseudogene TRBV3-2) and TRBJ2-1; no definite D call. Germline CDR1 and CDR2: LGHDT and YNNKEL (reference sequence). The V gene lost 4 bases and the J gene lost 2 bases, with 15 bases spanning the gap. The CDR3 totals 16 residues. In DNA form, the CDR3 reads TGTGCCAGCAGCCCCCTTATGTATGGGACCTACAATGAGCAGTTCTTC. This codes for CASSPLMYGTYNEQFF.

This chain uses TRBV20-1 with TRBJ2-3, with a tentative D call TRBD2 (6 bases). In germline, CDR1 is DFQATT, CDR2 SNEGSKA (reference sequence). This CDR3 has 15 amino acids. V gave up 3 bases and J gave up 8 bases, with 21 bases separating them. CDR3 in amino acids: CSASDFGRGTGTQYF. DNA for the CDR3: TGCAGTGCTAGTGATTTCGGGCGGGGAACGGGTACGCAGTATTTT.

The chain employs TRBV28 and TRBJ1-2, with unresolved D. The length of the CDR3 is 11 residues. The germline V gene has CDR1 MDHEN and CDR2 SYDVKM. V was shortened by 2 bases and J by 8 bases, with 6 bases between the two germline ends. The CDR3, as DNA: TGTGCCAGCAGTTTAACAGCAGGCTACACCTTC. As protein: CASSLTAGYTF.

With respect to this clone: The identical CDR3 is also encoded by other nucleotide sequences in the sample. This chain links TRBV29-1 with TRBJ1-2; a weak D match, TRBD1 (5 bases). From germline, CDR1 is SQVTM and CDR2 ANQGSEA. Trimming left V 1 base short and J 5 bases short, with 14 bases between. The length of the CDR3 is 14 residues. CDR3 in DNA: TGCAGCGTTGAAGTGGGGGTGGGCTCTTATGGCTACACCTTC. Translated: CSVEVGVGSYGYTF.

V is TRBV4-1 and J is TRBJ2-3; D ambiguous. The CDR3 length is 12 residues. With 1 base removed from V and 4 bases from J, the gap between germline ends came to 3 bases. CDR1 and CDR2 (germline): MGHRA, YSYEKL. This CDR3 is CASSQVPDTQYF. The CDR3 bases are TGCGCCAGCAGCCAAGTTCCAGATACGCAGTATTTT.

V and J are TRBV7-2 and TRBJ1-4; D gene uncertain. The length of the CDR3 is 16 residues. V was shortened by 5 bases and J by 8 bases, with 21 bases between the two germline ends. Germline V lookup: CDR1 SGHTA, CDR2 FQGNSA. The CDR3: CASSGVSAGGGEKLFF. In nucleotides, the CDR3 is TGTGCCAGCAGCGGAGTTTCAGCAGGAGGTGGCGAAAAACTGTTTTTT.

The chain employs TRBV28 and TRBJ1-3; D may be TRBD1 (6 bases). V was trimmed by 6 bases and J by 0 bases, leaving 18 bases between them. This CDR3 is 17 amino acids long. Germline CDR1 reads MDHEN; CDR2 reads SYDVKM. CDR3 nucleotides: TGTGCCAGCAGACAAGGGGGGGCGAAGCTCTCTGGAAACACCATATATTTT. This translates into CASRQGGAKLSGNTIYF.

This chain links TRBV5-5 with TRBJ1-5, with TRBD1 matching over 7 bases. CDR1 and CDR2 from the germline V gene are SGHKS and YYEKEE (reference sequence). Germline trimming cut 0 bases from V and 1 base from J; bases unmatched to any gene: 1. CDR3 length: 15 residues. CDR3 DNA sequence: TGTGCCAGCAGCTTGGAACAGGGGAGCAATCAGCCCCAGCATTTT. Translation: CASSLEQGSNQPQHF.

The chain carries TRBV27 and TRBJ2-3; D remains unclear. With 4 bases removed from V and 5 bases from J, the gap between germline ends came to 16 bases. Germline CDR1 and CDR2: MNHEY and SMNVEV (reference sequence). This CDR3 is built from 15 residues. The CDR3 spells CASSSTGVIGDTQYF. In DNA, the CDR3 is TGTGCCAGCAGTTCGACTGGGGTTATCGGAGATACGCAGTATTTT.

The chain has TRBV11-2 and TRBJ2-7; tentative D call: TRBD1 (5 bases). Germline-derived CDR1 and CDR2 are SGHAT and FQNNGV. The CDR3 covers 11 residues. Deletions cut 7 bases from V and 4 bases from J, with 8 bases between. The DNA of the CDR3 is TGTGCCAGCACCCCAGGGTACGAGCAGTACTTC. It codes for CASTPGYEQYF.

The rearrangement joins TRBV2 to TRBJ2-7; D unclear. The CDR3 extends over 11 amino acids. Germline loops: CDR1 SNHLY, CDR2 FYNNEI. Trimming left V 6 bases short and J 3 bases short, with 6 bases between. Here the CDR3 DNA reads TGTGCCAGCAGCGCGTTCTACGAGCAGTACTTC. Protein: CASSAFYEQYF.

This rearrangement joins TRBV5-8 to TRBJ2-7, with D hard to call. The CDR3 loop spans 13 amino acids. Between the trimmed V and J ends, which lost 4 bases and 3 bases, there was a span of 11 bases. CDR1 and CDR2 (germline): SGHTS, YDEGEE. The CDR3 nucleotides read TGTGCCAGCAGCCTGTTAGGATTCTACGAGCAGTACTTC. Translated: CASSLLGFYEQYF.

V and J are TRBV7-3 and TRBJ1-1; no firm D call. CDR1 is SGHTA and CDR2 is FQGTGA in the germline V gene. The CDR3 sequence is 14 residues long. V was cut by 6 bases and J by 4 bases, with 15 bases left in between. The CDR3 DNA reads TGTGCCAGCAGTAAATCTTTTGGGAGCACTGAAGCTTTCTTT. Residues: CASSKSFGSTEAFF.

The V and J genes are TRBV11-2 and TRBJ2-2; TRBD1 might be the D (6 bases). V was trimmed by 5 bases and J by 6 bases, leaving 13 bases between them. In germline, CDR1 is SGHAT, CDR2 FQNNGV. The CDR3 totals 14 residues. CDR3 amino acids: CASSDRLVAGELFF. CDR3 in DNA: TGTGCCAGCAGCGACAGGCTGGTTGCCGGGGAGCTGTTTTTT.

The gene calls are TRBV7-9 and TRBJ1-5; D is uncertain. From germline, CDR1 is SEHNR and CDR2 FQNEAQ (reference sequence). Trimming left V 2 bases short and J 4 bases short, with 6 bases between. The CDR3 is made up of 13 amino acids. CDR3 sequence reads: CASSLFGNQPQHF. CDR3 coding DNA: TGTGCCAGCAGCTTATTCGGAAATCAGCCCCAGCATTTT.

The chain is built from TRBV6-6 and TRBJ1-4; TRBD1 aligns across 10 bases. J was trimmed by 8 bases and V by 6 bases; bases with no gene match: 24. Germline V gene lookup returns CDR1 MNHNY and CDR2 SVGAGI (reference sequence). The CDR3 runs 20 residues. The CDR3 bases are TGTGCCAGCAGCCCGAGTAGAGGGGGGGGACAGGGGTTCGTTGGCGAAAAACTGTTTTTT. Protein product: CASSPSRGGGQGFVGEKLFF.

The J gene is TRBJ1-2, the V gene TRBV19; D is unclear. CDR3 length: 15 amino acids. The germline V and J ends were trimmed by 6 bases and 5 bases, with 19 bases remaining between them. Germline assignment: CDR1 LNHDA and CDR2 SQIVND (reference sequence). CDR3 sequence (DNA): TGTGCCAGTAGATTCGGGGTCGCCAAATCATATGGCTACACCTTC. It translates to CASRFGVAKSYGYTF.

The rearrangement uses TRBV5-6 and TRBJ2-7, with D tentatively TRBD1 (5 bases). Trimming removed 4 bases at V and 0 bases at J, with 11 bases between. This CDR3 has 14 residues. The germline CDR1 and CDR2 sequences are SGHDT and YYEEEE. The CDR3 bases are TGTGCCAGCAGCCTTCGACAGTCCTCCTACGAGCAGTACTTC. Translated: CASSLRQSSYEQYF.

The CDR3 loop is CASRVTSGADTQYF. CDR3 sequence (DNA): TGTGCCAGCAGGGTAACTAGCGGGGCAGATACGCAGTATTTT. The rearrangement joins TRBV28 to TRBJ2-3; TRBD2 agrees at 10 bases. The CDR3 consists of 14 residues. V lost 6 bases to trimming and J lost 4 bases; unmatched junction nucleotides: 4. Germline V gene data show CDR1 as MDHEN and CDR2 as SYDVKM.

The rearrangement joins TRBV19 to TRBJ1-2, with 8 bases that match TRBD1. In germline, CDR1 is LNHDA, CDR2 SQIVND (reference sequence). This CDR3 comprises 14 residues. Trimming removed 7 bases from V and 0 bases from J; junction bases left unmatched: 4. Here the CDR3 DNA reads TGTGCCAGTACCGGGACAGGTACTAACTATGGCTACACCTTC. Its protein is CASTGTGTNYGYTF.

The V and J genes are TRBV27 and TRBJ1-5; 12 bases are shared with TRBD1. The CDR3 sequence is 15 residues long. V shed 8 bases, J shed 3 bases, and the junction held 5 bases outside the gene matches. The germline gives CDR1 MNHEY, CDR2 SMNVEV (reference sequence). Written as DNA, the CDR3 is TGTGCCAGCGGGGGACAGGGGGCCTTCAATCAGCCCCAGCATTTT. Encoded protein: CASGGQGAFNQPQHF.

The J gene is TRBJ1-1, the V gene TRBV27, with D perhaps TRBD1 (5 bases). Trimming cost V 5 bases and J 3 bases, with 13 bases left between them. Germline V CDR1 and CDR2: MNHEY, SMNVEV (reference sequence). This CDR3 is 14 amino acids long. CDR3 in amino acids: CASSPWGGYTEAFF. In DNA, the CDR3 is TGTGCCAGCAGTCCCTGGGGCGGCTACACTGAAGCTTTCTTT.

This rearrangement joins TRBV6-5 to TRBJ1-5, with D unresolved. Germline values: CDR1 MNHEY, CDR2 SVGAGI. The CDR3 extends over 14 amino acids. Trimming pared 5 bases from V and 3 bases from J, leaving 11 bases between. The CDR3 is CASSKTDYNQPQHF. CDR3 bases: TGTGCCAGCAGTAAAACCGACTACAATCAGCCCCAGCATTTT.

The chain has TRBV5-1 and TRBJ2-1; 7 nucleotides line up with TRBD1. The CDR3 covers 15 residues. CDR1 is SGHRS, CDR2 YFSETQ, per germline. The V segment lost 2 bases and the J segment 7 bases; nucleotides outside the gene matches: 9. CDR3 coding DNA: TGCGCCAGCAGCTTATACCCCGGGACAGATAATGAGCAGTTCTTC. Its protein is CASSLYPGTDNEQFF.